A single sample gave rise to the 29 T cell receptor beta chains below, sequenced in a study of lymphopenia after photon versus proton radiotherapy. TCRdb's copy holds only in-frame clones and misses some; the assay was immunoSEQ multiplex PCR. The sample records approximately 58,000 clones, over 70% being singletons. Sequencing used peripheral blood, obtained from a patient treated with photon-based radiotherapy. The origin of the receptors is a man aged 50 to 60 with gastric cancer.

The rearrangement uses TRBV6-5 and TRBJ1-5; D possibly corresponds to TRBD1 (6 bases). Looked up from germline, CDR1 is MNHEY and CDR2 is SVGAGI. V was cut by 6 bases and J by 0 bases, with 12 bases left in between. The CDR3 contains 15 residues. The CDR3, as DNA: TGTGCCAGCAGCCTACAGGGATATAGCAATCAGCCCCAGCATTTT. Translating gives CASSLQGYSNQPQHF.

This sequence joins TRBV2 and TRBJ2-3; D is unresolved. The ends were cut back, 5 bases at V and 2 bases at J, with 5 bases in the middle. Germline V CDR1 and CDR2: SNHLY, FYNNEI. The CDR3 consists of 12 residues. CDR3: CASSLNTDTQYF. CDR3 in DNA: TGTGCCAGCAGTCTAAACACAGATACGCAGTATTTT.

The chain is built from TRBV4-1 and TRBJ2-3; D perhaps matches TRBD2 (6 bases). V lost 3 bases and J 4 bases, leaving 14 bases between the germline ends. This CDR3 region has 15 residues. The germline V gene encodes CDR1 MGHRA and CDR2 YSYEKL. Written as DNA, the CDR3 is TGCGCCAGCAGCCAGGGAGCCGGGAGCCCAGATACGCAGTATTTT. The encoded protein is CASSQGAGSPDTQYF.

V is TRBV6-5 and J is TRBJ1-2; D is uncertain. The CDR3 is 11 residues long. Per the germline V gene, CDR1 is MNHEY and CDR2 is SVGAGI. V lost 6 bases to trimming and J lost 2 bases, with 4 bases between them. CDR3 DNA: TGTGCCAGCAGCTACAACTATGGCTACACCTTC. It yields the protein CASSYNYGYTF.

The chain joins TRBV6-5 to TRBJ2-3, with 10 bases lining up with TRBD1. Germline V gives CDR1 MNHEY, CDR2 SVGAGI. The CDR3 consists of 13 residues. J lost 8 bases, V lost 7 bases, and 6 bases had no gene match. CDR3 region: CASKKRDRGTQYF. The CDR3 DNA reads as TGTGCCAGCAAAAAGCGGGACAGGGGTACGCAGTATTTT.

The chain joins TRBV20-1 to TRBJ2-5; D gene ambiguous. Per germline, CDR1 DFQATT and CDR2 SNEGSKA (reference sequence). CDR3 length equals 11 residues. V was clipped by 6 bases and J by 3 bases, with 8 bases between them. CDR3: CSAWWEETQYF. The DNA of the CDR3 is TGCAGTGCCTGGTGGGAAGAGACCCAGTACTTC.

A few counts support this clone. The chain has TRBV6-1 and TRBJ1-2, with a tentative D call TRBD1 (5 bases). V lost 3 bases and J 4 bases, leaving 9 bases between the germline ends. This CDR3 region has 13 residues. Germline CDR1 is MNHNS and CDR2 is SASEGT. The CDR3 region is CASSERGSYGYTF. As DNA, the CDR3 is TGTGCCAGCAGTGAGAGGGGAAGCTATGGCTACACCTTC.

The chain has TRBV4-3 and TRBJ1-1; 7 bases match TRBD1. The CDR3 runs 13 residues. Looked up from germline, CDR1 is LGHNA and CDR2 is YSLEER. With 1 base clipped from V and 5 bases from J, the junction kept 1 base outside the gene matches. The DNA for the CDR3 is TGCGCCAGCAGCCAAGGGGGACAGACTGAAGCTTTCTTT. Protein: CASSQGGQTEAFF.

This clone has only one observation. This chain uses TRBV7-8 with TRBJ2-5; no clear D gene. Trimming shortened V by 5 bases and J by 7 bases, and 14 bases separated the two germline ends. The length of the CDR3 is 13 residues. Germline CDR1 reads SGHVS; CDR2 reads FQNEAQ. The CDR3 region is CASSPPGVGTQYF. DNA for the CDR3: TGTGCCAGCAGCCCTCCAGGCGTCGGGACCCAGTACTTC.

The chain couples TRBV2 to TRBJ2-3; 7 bases map to TRBD1. CDR3 length: 14 amino acids. CDR1 is SNHLY, CDR2 FYNNEI, per germline. The V gene end was trimmed by 4 bases and the J gene end by 2 bases; junction bases not matched to a gene: 3. CDR3 sequence (DNA): TGTGCCAGCAGTGCAGGGACAGCCACAGATACGCAGTATTTT. Encoded protein: CASSAGTATDTQYF.

The CDR3 region is CASSLTGLTYEQYF. CDR3 in DNA: TGTGCCAGCAGCCTGACAGGGCTAACCTACGAGCAGTACTTC. The gene calls are TRBV11-2 and TRBJ2-7, with 7 bases identical to TRBD1. Germline trimming cut 5 bases from V and 2 bases from J; bases unmatched to any gene: 6. The CDR3 is 14 amino acids. The V gene's germline CDR1 is SGHAT and CDR2 FQNNGV. The complete variable domain, with remaining parts taken from reference TRBV11-2 and TRBJ2-7, reads EAGVAQSPRYKIIEKRQSVAFWCNPISGHATLYWYQQILGQGPKLLIQFQNNGVVDDSQLPKDRFSAERLKGVDSTLKIQPAKLEDSAVYLCASSLTGLTYEQYFGPGTRLTVT.

The V and J genes are TRBV6-1 and TRBJ2-7; TRBD1 matches 8 bases. Germline V gives CDR1 MNHNS, CDR2 SASEGT. The CDR3 runs 13 residues. V lost 8 bases to trimming and J lost 6 bases; unmatched junction nucleotides: 9. The CDR3 coding sequence is TGTGCCAGCTATGGGACAGGTCTAATCGAGCAGTACTTC. This sequence encodes CASYGTGLIEQYF.

This chain connects TRBV19 to TRBJ1-6; tentatively, D is TRBD1 (6 bases). Germline V lookup: CDR1 LNHDA, CDR2 SQIVND (reference sequence). The CDR3 is 13 residues long. V was clipped by 7 bases and J by 9 bases, with 13 bases between them. The CDR3 region is CASNGAGVSPLHF. The CDR3, as DNA: TGTGCCAGTAACGGGGCAGGGGTTTCACCCCTCCACTTT.

This chain joins TRBV5-4 and TRBJ2-1; 12 bases are shared with TRBD2. There are 15 residues in the CDR3. Germline lookup yields CDR1 SGHNT and CDR2 YYREEE (reference sequence). V shed 3 bases, J shed 12 bases, and the junction held 10 bases outside the gene matches. In DNA, the CDR3 is TGTGCCAGCAGCTCCCTAGCGGGAGGGATTAGTCGGCAGTTCTTC. It codes for CASSSLAGGISRQFF.

The chain carries TRBV9 and TRBJ2-7; tentatively, D is TRBD1 or TRBD2 (5 bases each). The CDR3 contains 14 residues. The germline V gene has CDR1 SGDLS and CDR2 YYNGEE. Trimming pared 4 bases from V and 4 bases from J, leaving 15 bases between. The CDR3 DNA reads TGTGCCAGCAGCCTGTTGGGGGAGTGGTACGAGCAGTACTTC. Amino acid sequence: CASSLLGEWYEQYF. The full variable domain, rest sourced from reference TRBV9 and TRBJ2-7, is DSGVTQTPKHLITATGQRVTLRCSPRSGDLSVYWYQQSLDQGLQFLIQYYNGEERAKGNILERFSAQQFPDLHSELNLSSLELGDSALYFCASSLLGEWYEQYFGPGTRLTVT.

This clone has just one count. The chain has TRBV9 and TRBJ2-3; D uncertain. The V and J ends lost 4 bases and 3 bases respectively, with 9 bases between them. Per germline, CDR1 SGDLS and CDR2 YYNGEE. The CDR3 is made up of 13 amino acids. The CDR3 nucleotides read TGTGCCAGCAGCCCATCTAGGACAGATACGCAGTATTTT. This codes for CASSPSRTDTQYF. Looking up the rest from reference TRBV9 and TRBJ2-3 gives the full variable domain: DSGVTQTPKHLITATGQRVTLRCSPRSGDLSVYWYQQSLDQGLQFLIQYYNGEERAKGNILERFSAQQFPDLHSELNLSSLELGDSALYFCASSPSRTDTQYFGPGTRLTVL.

The rearrangement uses TRBV19 and TRBJ1-4, with D perhaps TRBD1 (6 bases). From germline, CDR1 is LNHDA and CDR2 SQIVND (reference sequence). The CDR3 has 13 amino acids. V dropped 6 bases and J dropped 2 bases, with 7 bases sitting between them. The CDR3 spells CASRQGTNEKLFF. The CDR3 DNA sequence: TGTGCCAGTAGGCAGGGGACTAATGAAAAACTGTTTTTT.

The CDR3 DNA follows: TGTGCCAGCAGACCGGGACAAACCACCGGGGAGCTGTTTTTT. It is translated as CASRPGQTTGELFF. The chain uses TRBV27 and TRBJ2-2, with D tentatively TRBD1 (6 bases). CDR3 length: 14 residues. Per the germline V gene, CDR1 is MNHEY and CDR2 is SMNVEV (reference sequence). V was shortened by 6 bases and J by 4 bases, with 12 bases between the two germline ends.

The chain employs TRBV5-4 and TRBJ2-1; D call uncertain. Germline values: CDR1 SGHNT, CDR2 YYREEE (reference sequence). Trimming removed 0 bases at V and 6 bases at J, with 13 bases between. The length of the CDR3 is 15 residues. Written as DNA, the CDR3 is TGTGCCAGCAGCTTGGCTCCCGGCAGCCTCAATGAGCAGTTCTTC. Protein sequence: CASSLAPGSLNEQFF.

This rearrangement joins TRBV19 to TRBJ1-4; 7 bases agree with TRBD1. J lost 3 bases, V lost 5 bases, and 6 bases had no gene match. Per the germline V gene, CDR1 is LNHDA and CDR2 is SQIVND (reference sequence). The CDR3 contains 15 residues. CDR3 residues: CASSPRDSSNEKLFF. CDR3 bases: TGTGCCAGTAGTCCACGGGACAGCTCTAATGAAAAACTGTTTTTT. The whole variable domain, filled in from reference TRBV19 and TRBJ1-4, reads DGGITQSPKYLFRKEGQNVTLSCEQNLNHDAMYWYRQDPGQGLRLIYYSQIVNDFQKGDIAEGYSVSREKKESFPLTVTSAQKNPTAFYLCASSPRDSSNEKLFFGSGTQLSVL.

V usage is TRBV30 and J usage is TRBJ1-1; a weak D match, TRBD1 (5 bases). The V end was cut by 3 bases, the J end by 7 bases, with 12 bases between. The CDR3 covers 12 residues. CDR1 is GTSNPN and CDR2 is SVGIG in the germline V gene (reference sequence). The CDR3 DNA follows: TGTGCCTGGAGCGGCGCGGGGGATGAAGCTTTCTTT. Amino acid sequence: CAWSGAGDEAFF.

This chain uses TRBV6-5 with TRBJ2-7; TRBD2 matches 8 bases. The CDR3 consists of 16 residues. CDR1 and CDR2 from the germline V gene are MNHEY and SVGAGI. Trimming at V came to 0 bases and at J to 3 bases, leaving 7 bases not matched to a gene. CDR3 sequence: CASSYSRAGARYEQYF. The CDR3 DNA sequence: TGTGCCAGCAGTTACTCGAGAGCGGGAGCTCGCTACGAGCAGTACTTC.

This clone occurred once. Written as DNA, the CDR3 is TGCGCCAGCAGCCAAGACCCCAGGGTCTTAAATGAAAAACTGTTTTTT. Encoded protein: CASSQDPRVLNEKLFF. V gene TRBV4-1 combines with J gene TRBJ1-4, with D perhaps TRBD1 (5 bases). Trimming took 0 bases from V and 5 from J, leaving 13 bases between them. Per the germline V gene, CDR1 is MGHRA and CDR2 is YSYEKL. The length of the CDR3 is 16 residues.

V and J are TRBV27 and TRBJ2-2; TRBD1 aligns across 9 bases. The CDR3 contains 14 residues. J was trimmed by 5 bases and V by 7 bases; bases with no gene match: 5. Germline loops: CDR1 MNHEY, CDR2 SMNVEV (reference sequence). DNA of the CDR3: TGTGCCAGCATCCGGACAGGGGAAACCGGGGAGCTGTTTTTT. It yields the protein CASIRTGETGELFF.

CDR3 DNA sequence: TGTGCCTGGGTCGGGGGGCGGGGATATGGCTACACCTTC. Translation gives CAWVGGRGYGYTF. The V call is TRBV30, the J call TRBJ1-2; TRBD1 is a possible D gene (6 bases). Germline V gene lookup returns CDR1 GTSNPN and CDR2 SVGIG (reference sequence). This CDR3 is built from 13 residues. The V gene lost 5 bases and the J gene lost 5 bases, with 15 bases spanning the gap.

The V gene is TRBV7-2, the J gene TRBJ1-6; TRBD1 agrees at 10 bases. Unmatched junction bases numbered 1, after V lost 2 bases and J lost 9 bases. The CDR3 covers 14 residues. Germline lookup yields CDR1 SGHTA and CDR2 FQGNSA. The CDR3 is CASSLRTGGSPLHF. The CDR3 DNA reads TGTGCCAGCAGCTTAAGGACAGGGGGTTCACCCCTCCACTTT.

The chain joins TRBV4-1 to TRBJ2-3; TRBD1 aligns across 11 bases. Germline V gene sequence: CDR1 MGHRA, CDR2 YSYEKL. Losses at the gene ends were 4 bases for V and 4 bases for J; bases not matched to a gene: 4. The CDR3 contains 15 residues. The CDR3 DNA sequence: TGCGCCAGCAGCCGTGGACAGGGGGCGGCAGATACGCAGTATTTT. Encoded protein: CASSRGQGAADTQYF.

This rearrangement joins TRBV5-1 to TRBJ2-1, with 8 bases aligning to TRBD1. CDR3 length equals 15 residues. The ends lost 4 bases at V and 4 bases at J; junction bases unmatched: 7. Germline CDR1 and CDR2: SGHRS and YFSETQ. CDR3 nucleotides: TGCGCCAGCAGCGTGGACAGGGCTCCTTACAATGAGCAGTTCTTC. Translated: CASSVDRAPYNEQFF.

This rearrangement joins TRBV27 to TRBJ2-2; D is tentatively TRBD1 or TRBD2 (6 bases each). This CDR3 contains 18 residues. Germline values: CDR1 MNHEY, CDR2 SMNVEV (reference sequence). Between the trimmed V and J ends, which lost 3 bases and 3 bases, there was a span of 20 bases. The CDR3 nucleotides are TGTGCCAGCAGTTTCCGGGGGCGGTCTTTTTTGGACACCGGGGAGCTGTTTTTT. This encodes CASSFRGRSFLDTGELFF.